Listed below are T cell receptor beta chains from one sample, sequenced in a study of read filtering for tumor transcriptome and immune sequencing. TCRdb passed the reads through MiXCR, listing each CDR3 protein once. This sample has some 80,000 distinct CDR3 sequences, with about 12% found just once. Sequenced material: a population of CD138-negative cells sorted from bone marrow. All receptors derive from a donor aged 40 or over with multiple myeloma. Both conserved end residues are part of each CDR3. Fields, in order: clone size, J gene, V gene, CDR3 length, D gene, CDR3 protein, CDR3 DNA. D genes are given only for firm matches. For some rows the clone size is stated as once, few or many, or as a class when expanded; others skip it.

many TRBJ1-2 TRBV28 14 - CASSLGATNYGYTF TGTGCCAGCAGTTTGGGGGCAACCAACTATGGCTACACCTTC
many TRBJ2-1 TRBV30 14 TRBD2 CAWTGGSSYNEQFF TGTGCCTGGACCGGGGGGAGCTCCTACAATGAGCAGTTCTTC
many TRBJ1-2 TRBV28 14 - CASSLQPGSYGYTF TGTGCCAGCAGTTTACAACCGGGGAGCTATGGCTACACCTTC
many TRBJ2-1 TRBV20-1 18 TRBD2 CSARDRVAGSTLYNEQFF TGCAGTGCTAGAGATAGAGTAGCGGGATCCACCCTTTACAATGAGCAGTTCTTC
many TRBJ2-2 TRBV12-3/TRBV12-4 15 - CASSLDGAWTGELFF TGTGCCAGCAGTTTAGACGGGGCGTGGACCGGGGAGCTGTTTTTT
many TRBJ2-3 TRBV28 13 - CASSPGITDTQYF TGTGCCAGCAGTCCAGGGATCACAGATACGCAGTATTTT
many TRBJ2-1 TRBV10-3 17 TRBD1 CAISESGTGRRYNEQFF TGTGCCATCAGTGAGTCCGGGACAGGGAGACGATACAATGAGCAGTTCTTC
few TRBJ2-1 TRBV30 13 - CAWRAQRNNEQFF TGTGCCTGGCGTGCTCAGAGGAATAATGAGCAGTTCTTC
many TRBJ2-7 TRBV3-1 15 - CASSQDIGRKYEQYF TGTGCCAGCAGCCAAGATATCGGCAGAAAATACGAGCAGTACTTC
many TRBJ2-3 TRBV4-1 18 TRBD2 CASSQDGTSGRLADTQYF TGCGCCAGCAGCCAAGATGGAACTAGCGGGAGGCTCGCAGATACGCAGTATTTT
many TRBJ2-7 TRBV28 14 TRBD1 CASSPGGRGYEQYF TGTGCCAGCAGCCCCGGTGGCAGGGGGTACGAGCAGTACTTC
few TRBJ2-3 TRBV20-1 13 - CSAREGSTDTQYF TGCAGTGCTAGAGAGGGGAGCACAGATACGCAGTATTTT
few TRBJ2-5 TRBV9 14 - CASSVGPAEETQYF TGTGCCAGCAGCGTAGGTCCAGCGGAAGAGACCCAGTACTTC
- TRBJ2-3 TRBV7-2 15 TRBD2 CASSSTSGVGYTQYF TGTGCCAGCAGCTCGACTAGCGGAGTGGGTTATACGCAGTATTTT
many TRBJ1-5 TRBV19 13 - CASSIGGHQPQHF TGTGCCAGTAGTATCGGGGGGCATCAGCCCCAGCATTTT
few TRBJ1-6 TRBV25-1 14 - CASSEAFTHSPLHF TGTGCCAGCAGTGAAGCCTTCACCCATTCACCCCTCCACTTT
- TRBJ1-5 TRBV23-1 16 - CASSQSDGARGQPQHF TGCGCCAGCAGTCAATCAGACGGGGCGCGTGGCCAGCCCCAGCATTTT
many TRBJ2-3 TRBV5-1 13 - CASSSASTDTQYF TGCGCCAGCAGCTCTGCTAGCACAGATACGCAGTATTTT
- TRBJ2-3 TRBV5-1 14 TRBD2 CASSYGLDYDTQYF TGCGCCAGCAGCTACGGACTAGATTACGATACGCAGTATTTT
many TRBJ2-2 TRBV5-4 17 - CASSLTTVEPLTGELFF TGTGCCAGCAGCTTAACGACAGTGGAACCGCTCACCGGGGAGCTGTTTTTT
many TRBJ2-2 TRBV21-1 15 - CASNLPKVDTGELFF TGTGCCAGCAACCTACCAAAAGTGGACACCGGGGAGCTGTTTTTT
many TRBJ1-1 TRBV11-1 14 - CASSLAGLPTEAFF TGTGCCAGCAGCTTAGCGGGACTCCCCACTGAAGCTTTCTTT
many TRBJ2-5 TRBV7-3 16 - CASSLTARGGVETQYF TGTGCCAGCAGCTTAACTGCGAGGGGAGGCGTAGAGACCCAGTACTTC
many TRBJ2-2 TRBV11-1 13 - CASSFRTDRELFF TGTGCCAGCAGCTTTCGAACTGACAGGGAGCTGTTTTTT
few TRBJ2-5 TRBV20-1 16 - CSALDSDRGSWESQYF TGCAGTGCACTGGACTCAGACCGGGGGTCGTGGGAGTCCCAGTACTTC
many TRBJ2-5 TRBV7-9 13 - CASSFEGEETQYF TGTGCCAGCAGCTTCGAAGGGGAAGAGACCCAGTACTTC
few TRBJ1-1 TRBV6-4 15 - CDSSSPRGVGTEAFF TGTGACAGCAGTTCCCCCAGGGGTGTCGGGACTGAAGCTTTCTTT
- TRBJ2-1 TRBV30 13 TRBD2 CAWNQRDHVEQLF TGTGCCTGGAACCAGCGGGATCATGTTGAGCAGCTCTTC
- TRBJ2-5 TRBV28 14 - CASGLGGGGETQYF TGTGCCAGCGGCCTTGGCGGTGGAGGGGAGACCCAGTACTTC
many TRBJ2-1 TRBV6-1 15 TRBD2 CASSSGMRSYNEQFF TGTGCCAGTTCTAGCGGGATGCGATCCTACAATGAGCAGTTCTTC
once TRBJ2-2 TRBV28 16 - CASSSFSATGTGELFF TGTGCCAGCAGTTCCTTCTCAGCAACAGGCACCGGGGAGCTGTTTTTT
many TRBJ2-7 TRBV28 13 - CASSPRTGIQQYF TGTGCCAGCAGTCCGCGGACTGGGATCCAGCAGTACTTC
few TRBJ1-3 TRBV2 13 TRBD1 CASSLGQGDTIYF TGTGCCAGCAGCTTAGGACAGGGGGACACCATATATTTT
many TRBJ1-1 TRBV7-9 16 TRBD1 CASRIFTQGAGTEAFF TGTGCCAGCAGAATATTTACGCAGGGGGCGGGTACTGAAGCTTTCTTT
many TRBJ2-7 TRBV3-1 17 TRBD1 CASSQGPGQGGSYEQYF TGTGCCAGCAGCCAAGGCCCGGGACAGGGTGGCAGCTACGAGCAGTACTTC
many TRBJ2-7 TRBV5-1 15 - CASSLGPGQTYEQYF TGCGCCAGCAGCTTGGGACCCGGACAAACCTACGAGCAGTACTTC
- TRBJ2-7 TRBV2 12 - CASSGRVYEQYF TGTGCCAGCTCGGGGCGAGTCTACGAGCAGTACTTC
few TRBJ2-3 TRBV29-1 14 TRBD2 CSVEDSGSADTQYF TGCAGCGTTGAAGATAGCGGGAGTGCAGATACGCAGTATTTT
many TRBJ2-3 TRBV13 18 TRBD2 CASSLRESGTSASDTQYF TGTGCCAGCAGCTTAAGGGAATCCGGGACTAGCGCCTCGGATACGCAGTATTTT
many TRBJ2-2 TRBV7-3 14 - CASSFDRNTGELFF TGTGCCAGCAGCTTTGACAGAAACACCGGGGAGCTGTTTTTT